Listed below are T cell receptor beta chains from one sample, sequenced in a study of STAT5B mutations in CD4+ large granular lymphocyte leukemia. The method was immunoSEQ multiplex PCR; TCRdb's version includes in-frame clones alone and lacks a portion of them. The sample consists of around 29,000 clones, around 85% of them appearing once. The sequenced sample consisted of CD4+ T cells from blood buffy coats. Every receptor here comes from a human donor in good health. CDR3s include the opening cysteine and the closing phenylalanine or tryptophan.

CASSPPIPQGSRETQYF	TRBV18	TRBJ2-5
CASSPPAGYGYTF	TRBV5-6	TRBJ1-2
CASSSPGSGEKLFF	TRBV2	TRBJ1-4
CAISDVGLVPDTQYF	TRBV10-3	TRBJ2-3
CASSGGTGGNQPQHF	TRBV9	TRBJ1-5
CASSQRSIPYGYTF	TRBV6-5	TRBJ1-2
CAVSGGGPPSPLHF	TRBV6-5	TRBJ1-6
CASSLAGPNTGELFF	TRBV10-2	TRBJ2-2
CASGPVGGNQPQHF	TRBV12-5	TRBJ1-5
CASRRAGNSPLHF	TRBV28	TRBJ1-6
CASSVGARGVEDYGYTF	TRBV9	TRBJ1-2
CASSLDTNSYNEQFF	TRBV4-3	TRBJ2-1
CASSYGQKNTEAFF	TRBV6-5	TRBJ1-1
CASIRTGRSEKLFF	TRBV19	TRBJ1-4
CASIRTNLDYGYTF	TRBV19	TRBJ1-2
CASSWGTSNTGELFF	TRBV5-1	TRBJ2-2
CASSSGQGGTDTQYF	TRBV11-1	TRBJ2-3
CASSLAGESLQKLFF	TRBV5-1	TRBJ1-4
CASSERTGNTEAFF	TRBV6-5	TRBJ1-1
CASSSERATHQPQHF	TRBV19	TRBJ1-5
CASATTSGNFETQYF	TRBV6-1	TRBJ2-5
CASSLFAGARGGYTF	TRBV11-2	TRBJ1-2
CASSHPSASSYNSPLHF	TRBV4-1	TRBJ1-6
CASSLGGAGTNEKLFF	TRBV5-1	TRBJ1-4
CASHTQSYNEQFF	TRBV5-4	TRBJ2-1
CASSQESGSYNEQFF	TRBV4-3	TRBJ2-1
CASGEQGLFSGANVLTF	TRBV12-5	TRBJ2-6
CASSLVSGGSETQYF	TRBV7-7	TRBJ2-5
CASSSGGNNQPQHF	TRBV28	TRBJ1-5
CSASDRGVYEQYF	TRBV29-1	TRBJ2-7
CASGGPQRIGYTF	TRBV2	TRBJ1-2
CASSSSFGTGYNEQFF	TRBV7-2	TRBJ2-1
CSVVGDPRNTEAFF	TRBV29-1	TRBJ1-1
CASSYSGTGLDYTF	TRBV6-5	TRBJ1-2
CASSSSGGTPDTQYF	TRBV5-1	TRBJ2-3
CASTMDRGRYQPQHF	TRBV6-6	TRBJ1-5
CASSYPEGQTMEAFF	TRBV7-9	TRBJ1-1
CASSPSPTPNTEAFF	TRBV18	TRBJ1-1
CASSAPLGQGAFKAFF	TRBV28	TRBJ1-1
CASSQPGGRGTGELFF	TRBV4-2	TRBJ2-2
CASSGPPGGPYPEQFF	TRBV18	TRBJ2-1
CASSPWTIGNTEAFF	TRBV28	TRBJ1-1
CASRSVAGGTYNEQFF	TRBV7-2	TRBJ2-1
CASSVDMGVRGNTIYF	TRBV9	TRBJ1-3
CASSLEWFGEKLFF	TRBV5-5	TRBJ1-4
CASSFTTYQETQYF	TRBV11-2	TRBJ2-5
CASSQDPPGTGWNTEAFF	TRBV4-1	TRBJ1-1
CASSPPGLATYEQYF	TRBV5-1	TRBJ2-7
CSVAQTGGLGYTF	TRBV29-1	TRBJ1-2
CASTFSGGRETQYF	TRBV6-5	TRBJ2-5
CASSLGTSGGYNEQFF	TRBV13	TRBJ2-1